This T cell receptor beta chain originates from a study of tumor-infiltrating lymphocytes in oesophageal squamous cell carcinoma. TCRdb used MiXCR to reprocess the PCR reads, holding one entry per CDR3 protein. The sample has about 6,700 distinct CDR3 sequences, over 12% seen once; the top ten hold 20% to 30%. The CDR3 length is 10 residues. Looked up from germline, CDR1 is MNHNS and CDR2 is SASEGT. The V gene lost 8 bases and the J gene lost 4 bases, with 5 bases spanning the gap. This clonotype came up many times. Input material: normal esophageal tissue next to the tumor. The sequence derives from a male donor with esophageal squamous cell carcinoma. V usage is TRBV6-1 and J usage is TRBJ1-2; D possibly corresponds to TRBD1 (5 bases). The DNA for the CDR3 is TGTGCCAGCGGGGCCTATGGCTACACCTTC. Residues: CASGAYGYTF.